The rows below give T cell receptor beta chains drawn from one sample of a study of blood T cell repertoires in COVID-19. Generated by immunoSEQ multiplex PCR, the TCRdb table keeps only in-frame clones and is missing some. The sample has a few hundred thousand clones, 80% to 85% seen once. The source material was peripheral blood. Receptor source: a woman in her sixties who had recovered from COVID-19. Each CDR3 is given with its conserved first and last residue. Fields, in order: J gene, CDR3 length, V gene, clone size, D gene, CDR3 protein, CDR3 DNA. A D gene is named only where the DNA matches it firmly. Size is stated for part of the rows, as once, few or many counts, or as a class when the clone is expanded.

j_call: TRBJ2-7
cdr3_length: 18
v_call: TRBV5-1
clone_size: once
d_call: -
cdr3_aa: CASSLGPGGNKRSYEQYF
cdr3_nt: TGCGCCAGCAGCTTGGGTCCAGGAGGGAACAAACGATCCTACGAGCAGTACTTC

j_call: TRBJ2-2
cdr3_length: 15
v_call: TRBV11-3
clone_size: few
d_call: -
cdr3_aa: CASSLGLEPHGELFF
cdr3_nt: TGTGCCAGCAGCTTAGGTTTGGAGCCGCACGGGGAGCTGTTTTTT

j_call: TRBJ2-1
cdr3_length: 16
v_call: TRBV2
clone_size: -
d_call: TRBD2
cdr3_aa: CASSEELAGGPDEQFF
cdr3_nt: TGTGCCAGCAGTGAGGAACTAGCGGGGGGGCCGGATGAGCAGTTCTTC

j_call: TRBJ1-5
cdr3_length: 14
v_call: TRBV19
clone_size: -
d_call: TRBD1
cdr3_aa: CASSWDRKYQPQHF
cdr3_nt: TGTGCCAGTAGTTGGGACAGGAAATATCAGCCCCAGCATTTT

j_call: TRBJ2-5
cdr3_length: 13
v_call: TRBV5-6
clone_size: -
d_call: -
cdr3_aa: CASSSPQGETQYF
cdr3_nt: TGTGCCAGCAGCTCGCCCCAGGGAGAGACCCAGTACTTC

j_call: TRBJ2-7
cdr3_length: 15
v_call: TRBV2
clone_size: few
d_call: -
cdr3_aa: CASSLLRGLTYEQYF
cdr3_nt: TGTGCCAGCAGCCTCCTCAGGGGCCTTACCTACGAGCAGTACTTC

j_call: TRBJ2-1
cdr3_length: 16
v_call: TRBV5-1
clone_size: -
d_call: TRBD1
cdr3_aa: CASSLAGQGWSDEQFF
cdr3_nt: TGCGCCAGCAGCTTGGCGGGACAGGGGTGGTCGGATGAGCAGTTCTTC

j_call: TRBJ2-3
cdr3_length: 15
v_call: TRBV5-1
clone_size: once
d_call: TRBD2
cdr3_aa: CASSSTSGVTDTQYF
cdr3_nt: TGCGCCAGCAGCTCGACTAGCGGGGTGACAGATACGCAGTATTTT

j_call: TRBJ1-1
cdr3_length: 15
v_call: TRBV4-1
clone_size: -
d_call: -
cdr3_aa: CASSQDGTLNTEAFF
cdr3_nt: TGCGCCAGCAGCCAAGATGGGACACTGAACACTGAAGCTTTCTTT

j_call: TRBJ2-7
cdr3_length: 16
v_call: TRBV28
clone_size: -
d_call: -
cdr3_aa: CASSPNRKTGSDEQYF
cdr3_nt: TGTGCCAGCAGCCCCAACCGGAAAACAGGGTCGGACGAGCAGTACTTC